This T cell receptor (beta chain) is drawn from a study of blood T cell repertoires in COVID-19. The protocol was immunoSEQ multiplex PCR, while the TCRdb copy is restricted to in-frame clones and leaves out a portion. The sample includes approximately 91,000 clones, 70% to 90% of them seen just once. This receptor was identified in a man between 65 and 80 years old with acute or convalescent COVID-19. What was sequenced was peripheral blood.

In nucleotides, the CDR3 is TGTGCCAGCAGCTCGGACACCTTCTACGAGCAGTACTTC. Translating gives CASSSDTFYEQYF. The chain links TRBV11-2 to TRBJ2-7, with D possibly being TRBD1 (5 bases). The CDR3 spans 13 residues. The V and J ends lost 4 bases and 3 bases respectively, with 10 bases between them. Germline V CDR1 and CDR2: SGHAT, FQNNGV.